This TCR beta chain was observed in a study of cytomegalovirus exposure and HLA in healthy donors. Study-wide results and limits: V- and J-gene trimming in TCR beta was tied to a missense DCLRE1C variant by an analysis performed later.

The CDR3 spans 15 residues. Per germline, CDR1 MNHNS and CDR2 SASEGT. The V gene lost 4 bases and the J gene lost 4 bases, with 16 bases spanning the gap. For this clone: Its antigen is as yet unknown.

This PCR relied on a set of 60 Vbeta primers and 13 Jbeta primers. The assay was immunoSEQ multiplex PCR, and TCRdb's table has in-frame clones only and misses some. Among about 190,000 clones listed, roughly 80% were seen once. This chain connects TRBV6-1 to TRBJ2-5; D call uncertain. The sequence was obtained from a woman under 30 in good health and CMV-seronegative. The sequenced sample consisted of PBMCs. The CDR3, as DNA: TGTGCCAGCAGTGGTGCATCCTCTACCATAGAGACCCAGTACTTC. It translates to CASSGASSTIETQYF.